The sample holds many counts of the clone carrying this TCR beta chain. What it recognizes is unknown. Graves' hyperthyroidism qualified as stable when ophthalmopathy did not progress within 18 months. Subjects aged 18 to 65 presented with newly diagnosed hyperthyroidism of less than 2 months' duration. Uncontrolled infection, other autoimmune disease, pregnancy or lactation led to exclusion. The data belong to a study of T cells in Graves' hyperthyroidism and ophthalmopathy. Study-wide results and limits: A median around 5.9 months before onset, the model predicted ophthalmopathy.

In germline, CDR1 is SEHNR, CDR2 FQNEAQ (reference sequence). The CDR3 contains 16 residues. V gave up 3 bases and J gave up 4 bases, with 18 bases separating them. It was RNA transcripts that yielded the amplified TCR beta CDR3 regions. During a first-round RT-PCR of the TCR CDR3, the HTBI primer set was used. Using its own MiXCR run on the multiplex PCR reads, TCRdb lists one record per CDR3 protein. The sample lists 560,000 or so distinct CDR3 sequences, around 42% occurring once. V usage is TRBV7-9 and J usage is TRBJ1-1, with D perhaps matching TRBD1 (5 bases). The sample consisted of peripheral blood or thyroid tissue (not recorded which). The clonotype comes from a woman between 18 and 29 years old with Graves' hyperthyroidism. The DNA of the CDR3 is TGTGCCAGCAGCTTGGACGGGAGGGGTGAGGGCACTGAAGCTTTCTTT. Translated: CASSLDGRGEGTEAFF.